What follows are 22 T cell receptor beta chains derived from one specimen sequenced in a study of blood T cell repertoires in COVID-19. Generated by immunoSEQ multiplex PCR, the TCRdb table keeps only in-frame clones and is missing some. The repertoire holds just over 90,000 clones, with just under 80% as singletons. The sequencing input was peripheral blood. The receptor set was obtained from a human donor in a cohort sampled during active COVID-19.

The gene calls are TRBV29-1 and TRBJ1-2, with a weak D call TRBD1 (6 bases). V lost 4 bases to trimming and J lost 6 bases, with 15 bases between them. The length of the CDR3 is 13 residues. The germline gives CDR1 SQVTM, CDR2 ANQGSEA. The CDR3 reads CSVGSQGSDGYTF. In DNA, the CDR3 is TGCAGCGTTGGTTCACAGGGATCAGATGGCTACACCTTC.

V usage is TRBV19 and J usage is TRBJ2-1; 9 nucleotides line up with TRBD2. CDR3 length: 15 residues. V trimming: 5 bases; J trimming: 2 bases; junction bases outside the gene matches: 4. Germline lookup yields CDR1 LNHDA and CDR2 SQIVND (reference sequence). CDR3 amino acids: CASSGRGGTYNEQFF. Written as DNA, the CDR3 is TGTGCCAGTAGTGGGCGGGGGGGCACCTACAATGAGCAGTTCTTC.

The chain carries TRBV19 and TRBJ1-4; 7 nucleotides line up with TRBD1. Looked up from germline, CDR1 is LNHDA and CDR2 is SQIVND (reference sequence). This CDR3 is 14 amino acids long. V was clipped by 7 bases and J by 7 bases; unmatched bases: 9. As DNA, the CDR3 is TGTGCCAGTACCCCTCGTACAGGGGTTGAAAAACTGTTTTTT. It encodes CASTPRTGVEKLFF. Complete variable domain (other parts from reference TRBV19 and TRBJ1-4): DGGITQSPKYLFRKEGQNVTLSCEQNLNHDAMYWYRQDPGQGLRLIYYSQIVNDFQKGDIAEGYSVSREKKESFPLTVTSAQKNPTAFYLCASTPRTGVEKLFFGSGTQLSVL.

The J gene is TRBJ2-5, the V gene TRBV11-3; D perhaps matches TRBD1 (6 bases). Germline V gene sequence: CDR1 SGHNT, CDR2 YENEEA. V lost 1 base, J lost 3 bases, and 9 bases lay in between. This CDR3 is 14 amino acids long. CDR3 loop: CASSLAGAKETQYF. CDR3 nucleotides: TGTGCCAGCAGCTTAGCAGGGGCTAAAGAGACCCAGTACTTC.

V gene TRBV28 combines with J gene TRBJ1-1; D remains ambiguous. CDR3 length equals 11 residues. The V end lost 5 bases, the J end lost 8 bases, and 9 bases lay between the germline ends. Germline values: CDR1 MDHEN, CDR2 SYDVKM. CDR3 in amino acids: CASSNTAEAFF. CDR3 nucleotides: TGTGCCAGCAGTAATACAGCCGAAGCTTTCTTT. Full variable domain (remainder filled in from reference TRBV28 and TRBJ1-1): DVKVTQSSRYLVKRTGEKVFLECVQDMDHENMFWYRQDPGLGLRLIYFSYDVKMKEKGDIPEGYSVSREKKERFSLILESASTNQTSMYLCASSNTAEAFFGQGTRLTVV.

The J gene is TRBJ1-6, the V gene TRBV11-2; D not certain. V was clipped by 3 bases and J by 6 bases, with 15 bases between them. The CDR3 covers 16 residues. The V gene's germline CDR1 is SGHAT and CDR2 FQNNGV. The CDR3 DNA sequence: TGTGCCAGCAGCTTTGCTAGGTCTCAACTTAATTCACCCCTCCACTTT. Translated: CASSFARSQLNSPLHF.

This clone has a handful of counts. This rearrangement joins TRBV7-9 to TRBJ1-1; D might be TRBD1 (5 bases). Trimming took off 0 bases at V and 0 bases at J, with 20 bases between the two ends. CDR1 is SEHNR and CDR2 is FQNEAQ in the germline V gene (reference sequence). There are 19 residues in the CDR3. The CDR3: CASSLAVRQRFNMNTEAFF. CDR3 coding DNA: TGTGCCAGCAGCTTAGCGGTCAGACAGAGATTTAACATGAACACTGAAGCTTTCTTT.

The CDR3 loop is CASSLGQGRIAFF. CDR3 nucleotide sequence: TGTGCCAGCAGTTTAGGACAGGGAAGGATTGCTTTCTTT. The chain joins TRBV28 to TRBJ1-1; 8 positions match TRBD1. The CDR3 covers 13 residues. With V trimmed by 2 bases and J by 11 bases, 7 bases remained unmatched. CDR1 is MDHEN and CDR2 is SYDVKM in the germline V gene.

The chain combines TRBV7-2 with TRBJ1-1, with D possibly matching TRBD1 (6 bases). This CDR3 region has 13 residues. Germline CDR1 is SGHTA and CDR2 is FQGNSA. Trimming took off 3 bases at V and 8 bases at J, with 13 bases between the two ends. The CDR3 region has the DNA TGTGCCAGCAGCTTTAGGGGGAGCAAAGAAGCTTTCTTT. The encoded protein is CASSFRGSKEAFF.

The J gene is TRBJ1-6, the V gene TRBV4-2; the D gene is possibly TRBD1 (5 bases). Germline loops: CDR1 LGHNA, CDR2 YNFKEQ. CDR3 length: 14 amino acids. V dropped 0 bases and J dropped 10 bases, with 10 bases sitting between them. CDR3 bases: TGTGCCAGCAGCCAAGATTGGGGGGAGTCACCCCTCCACTTT. As protein: CASSQDWGESPLHF.

This clone has more than one count but fewer than ten. This chain connects TRBV29-1 to TRBJ1-2; possibly TRBD1 for D (6 bases). V was trimmed by 8 bases and J by 8 bases, leaving 21 bases between them. CDR1 and CDR2 from the germline V gene are SQVTM and ANQGSEA. The CDR3 runs to 13 residues. CDR3 sequence reads: CSHAAGGASGYTF. CDR3 sequence (DNA): TGCAGCCACGCAGCGGGGGGCGCGAGCGGCTACACCTTC.

The rearrangement links TRBV28 to TRBJ2-1; 7 bases line up with TRBD2. Germline CDR1 and CDR2: MDHEN and SYDVKM. V lost 7 bases to trimming and J lost 7 bases; unmatched junction nucleotides: 13. The CDR3 extends over 15 amino acids. The CDR3 bases are TGTGCCAGCAACCGGGCGGGAGCGGGTGATAATGAGCAGTTCTTC. This sequence encodes CASNRAGAGDNEQFF. The full variable domain, rest sourced from reference TRBV28 and TRBJ2-1, is DVKVTQSSRYLVKRTGEKVFLECVQDMDHENMFWYRQDPGLGLRLIYFSYDVKMKEKGDIPEGYSVSREKKERFSLILESASTNQTSMYLCASNRAGAGDNEQFFGPGTRLTVL.

This rearrangement joins TRBV28 to TRBJ2-1; 8 bases agree with TRBD2. Germline-derived CDR1 and CDR2 are MDHEN and SYDVKM. The CDR3 runs to 15 residues. V trimming: 3 bases; J trimming: 9 bases; junction bases outside the gene matches: 10. Here the CDR3 DNA reads TGTGCCAGCAGTTTGGTTAGCGGGAACGGTCGTGAGCAGTTCTTC. Amino acids: CASSLVSGNGREQFF.

The V gene is TRBV3-1 (or the pseudogene TRBV3-2), the J gene TRBJ1-5; possibly TRBD1 for D (5 bases). This CDR3 comprises 14 residues. In germline, CDR1 is LGHDT, CDR2 YNNKEL (reference sequence). The V end lost 5 bases, the J end lost 1 base, and 9 bases lay between the germline ends. The CDR3 spells CASSFRGSNQPQHF. CDR3 nucleotide sequence: TGTGCCAGCAGCTTTCGGGGGAGCAATCAGCCCCAGCATTTT.

The CDR3 here is CATREGTATNQPQHF. The CDR3 region has the DNA TGTGCCACCCGAGAGGGGACAGCCACAAATCAGCCCCAGCATTTT. V and J are TRBV10-3 and TRBJ1-5, with TRBD1 matching over 7 bases. V lost 10 bases to trimming and J lost 4 bases; unmatched junction nucleotides: 13. This CDR3 comprises 15 residues. Germline V lookup: CDR1 ENHRY, CDR2 SYGVKD.

This sequence joins TRBV2 and TRBJ2-7, with D hard to call. Germline CDR1 reads SNHLY; CDR2 reads FYNNEI. The CDR3 covers 12 residues. Trimming removed 7 bases at V and 0 bases at J, with 7 bases between. The CDR3 sequence: CASKSDSYEQYF. CDR3 DNA sequence: TGTGCCAGCAAGTCAGACTCCTACGAGCAGTACTTC.

This rearrangement joins TRBV19 to TRBJ1-5, with 10 bases identical to TRBD1. The CDR3 contains 14 residues. V gave up 6 bases and J gave up 10 bases; unmatched junction bases: 9. Germline values: CDR1 LNHDA, CDR2 SQIVND (reference sequence). The CDR3 DNA is TGTGCCAGTAGCCCCGACAGGGGGCACGGTCCCCAGCATTTT. It encodes CASSPDRGHGPQHF.

The chain carries TRBV3-1 (or the pseudogene TRBV3-2) and TRBJ2-6, with no clear D. Germline CDR1 LGHDT, CDR2 YNNKEL (reference sequence). Trimming left V 4 bases short and J 0 bases short, with 7 bases between. The CDR3 contains 15 residues. DNA of the CDR3: TGTGCCAGCAGCCTACCAGGCTCTGGGGCCAACGTCCTGACTTTC. This gives the protein CASSLPGSGANVLTF.

The V and J genes are TRBV5-3 and TRBJ2-1; 14 bases line up with TRBD2. TRBV5-3 carries the ORF label, with uncertain function. The V segment lost 3 bases and the J segment 8 bases; nucleotides outside the gene matches: 13. The CDR3 sequence is 18 residues long. CDR3 nucleotides: TGTGCCAGAAGCTACTCGACTAGCGGGGGGGCCACGGTCGATGAGCAGTTCTTC. This encodes CARSYSTSGGATVDEQFF.

The chain is built from TRBV25-1 and TRBJ2-1; 12 nucleotides match TRBD2. Germline CDR1 and CDR2: MGHDK and SYGVNS. The CDR3 has 16 residues. V was pared by 4 bases and J by 8 bases, with 9 bases of the junction left unmatched. The CDR3 DNA follows: TGTGCCAGCAGTGCGAGGACTAGCGGGACTACAGATGAGCAGTTCTTC. As protein: CASSARTSGTTDEQFF.

This clone was picked up a small number of times. The chain carries TRBV19 and TRBJ1-2; maybe TRBD1 (6 bases). The CDR3 runs to 14 residues. Trimming removed 6 bases at V and 4 bases at J, with 15 bases between. The germline V gene has CDR1 LNHDA and CDR2 SQIVND (reference sequence). Here the CDR3 DNA reads TGTGCCAGTAGAACGACAGGAAGTGTCTATGGCTACACCTTC. Translating it yields CASRTTGSVYGYTF.

The chain is built from TRBV4-2 and TRBJ2-1; 12 positions agree with TRBD2. Germline V gene lookup returns CDR1 LGHNA and CDR2 YNFKEQ. The length of the CDR3 is 14 residues. The V segment lost 0 bases and the J segment 14 bases; nucleotides outside the gene matches: 5. Written as DNA, the CDR3 is TGTGCCAGCAGCCAAGATGTTACTAGCGGGGGGAAGTTCTTC. This codes for CASSQDVTSGGKFF.